This is a list of T cell receptor beta chains from one sample in a study of cytomegalovirus exposure and HLA in healthy donors. Libraries were prepared by immunoSEQ multiplex PCR; TCRdb keeps only in-frame clonotypes and omits some of them. The sample table includes under 75,000 clones. The sample was PBMCs. Every receptor here comes from a female donor in good health and CMV-seropositive. Both conserved end residues are part of each CDR3. Fields, in order: J gene, V gene, clone size, D gene, CDR3 length, CDR3 protein, CDR3 DNA. A D gene is named only where the DNA matches it firmly. For some rows the clone size is stated as once, few or many, or as a class when expanded; others skip it.

TRBJ2-5,TRBV4-2,-,TRBD2,18,CASSQEAPLAGGLETQYF,TGTGCCAGCAGCCAAGAAGCCCCCCTAGCGGGGGGGCTTGAGACCCAGTACTTC
TRBJ1-2,TRBV30,-,TRBD1,13,CAWSATGDYGYTF,TGTGCCTGGAGCGCTACAGGGGATTATGGCTACACCTTC
TRBJ2-1,TRBV5-1,-,-,16,CASRPQPGGNDNEQFF,TGCGCCAGCCGGCCTCAACCGGGGGGCAACGACAATGAGCAGTTCTTC
TRBJ2-1,TRBV27,-,-,14,CASSPPAGRNEQFF,TGTGCCAGCAGTCCCCCCGCGGGTAGGAATGAGCAGTTCTTC
TRBJ1-1,TRBV29-1,-,-,13,CSVGTQENTEAFF,TGCAGCGTTGGTACTCAGGAGAACACTGAAGCTTTCTTT
TRBJ1-2,TRBV11-1,-,-,12,CASSALGGGYTF,TGTGCCAGCAGCGCCCTCGGGGGAGGCTACACCTTC
TRBJ1-1,TRBV6-5,medium-sized,-,13,CASTFRENTEAFF,TGTGCCAGTACCTTCAGGGAGAACACTGAAGCTTTCTTT
TRBJ2-5,TRBV25-1,-,-,15,CASSESPGNLAAQYF,TGTGCCAGCAGTGAATCACCCGGCAACTTGGCGGCCCAGTACTTC
TRBJ1-2,TRBV6-1,-,TRBD1,14,CASREGQGVNGYTF,TGTGCCAGCAGGGAGGGACAGGGCGTAAATGGCTACACCTTC
TRBJ2-3,TRBV4-2,-,-,15,CASSQVGSPTDTQYF,TGTGCCAGCAGCCAAGTTGGTAGCCCCACAGATACGCAGTATTTT
TRBJ1-4,TRBV5-1,-,-,15,CASSWSRDKGEKLFF,TGCGCCAGCAGCTGGTCCCGGGACAAAGGGGAAAAACTGTTTTTT
TRBJ1-6,TRBV6-1,-,-,15,CASSPPGVNNSPLHF,TGCGCCAGCAGCCCGCCAGGGGTAAACAATTCACCCCTCCACTTT
TRBJ1-2,TRBV9,-,TRBD1,13,CASSVDRGYGYTF,TGTGCCAGCAGCGTCGACAGGGGCTATGGCTACACCTTC
TRBJ2-5,TRBV29-1,-,TRBD2,14,CSVELAGGGETQYF,TGCAGCGTCGAACTAGCGGGGGGGGGAGAGACCCAGTACTTC
TRBJ2-7,TRBV28,-,-,14,CASSSGGESYEQYF,TGTGCCAGCAGTTCGGGGGGCGAGTCCTACGAGCAGTACTTC
TRBJ2-7,TRBV4-3,-,TRBD1,17,CASSQEGPGDRAYEQYF,TGCGCCAGCAGCCAAGAGGGCCCCGGGGACAGGGCCTACGAGCAGTACTTC
TRBJ2-2,TRBV25-1,-,-,14,CASSGWTGTGELFF,TGTGCCAGCAGTGGATGGACGGGGACCGGGGAGCTGTTTTTT
TRBJ1-4,TRBV4-2,-,-,17,CASSQDLQGGLNEKLFF,TGTGCCAGCAGCCAAGATTTGCAAGGGGGATTGAATGAAAAACTGTTTTTT
TRBJ2-7,TRBV7-8,-,TRBD2,15,CASSSLGAGAREQYF,TGTGCCAGCAGCTCCTTGGGAGCGGGGGCGCGGGAGCAGTACTTC
TRBJ2-1,TRBV4-1,-,TRBD2,15,CASSSLAGGYNEQFF,TGCGCCAGCAGTTCCCTAGCGGGAGGTTACAATGAGCAGTTCTTC
TRBJ2-1,TRBV6-5,-,TRBD1,14,CASSFGQGTYEQFF,TGTGCCAGCAGTTTCGGACAGGGAACCTATGAGCAGTTCTTC
TRBJ1-1,TRBV6-5,-,TRBD1,14,CASSGGQGRVEAFF,TGTGCCAGCAGTGGAGGACAGGGGCGCGTTGAAGCTTTCTTT
TRBJ1-5,TRBV4-3,-,TRBD1,15,CASSQATGAGQPQHF,TGCGCCAGCAGCCAAGCGACAGGGGCAGGGCAGCCCCAGCATTTT
TRBJ1-1,TRBV7-2,-,-,15,CASSLISQGNTEAFF,TGTGCCAGCAGCCTAATTTCGCAGGGGAACACTGAAGCTTTCTTT
TRBJ1-1,TRBV13,-,-,13,CATQIEGGSEAFF,TGTGCCACCCAGATCGAGGGGGGGAGTGAAGCTTTCTTT
TRBJ1-2,TRBV18,-,TRBD1,15,CASSPPQGVAYGYTF,TGTGCCAGCTCACCGCCACAGGGGGTCGCCTATGGCTACACCTTC
TRBJ1-6,TRBV11-2,-,-,16,CASSLVTGSYNSPLHF,TGTGCCAGCAGCTTAGTGACGGGTTCCTATAATTCACCCCTCCACTTT
TRBJ1-3,TRBV5-1,-,TRBD1,16,CASSLTGGASGNTIYF,TGCGCCAGCAGCTTGACAGGGGGCGCTTCCGGAAACACCATATATTTT
TRBJ2-7,TRBV2,-,TRBD2,15,CASSESLAGVGEQYF,TGTGCCAGCAGTGAAAGTCTAGCGGGGGTTGGCGAGCAGTACTTC
TRBJ2-7,TRBV28,-,-,13,CASSSGQTYEQYF,TGTGCCAGCAGTTCTGGACAGACCTACGAGCAGTACTTC
TRBJ2-3,TRBV6-5,-,TRBD1,14,CASAGQGSTDTQYF,TGTGCCAGCGCAGGACAGGGATCCACAGATACGCAGTATTTT
TRBJ1-4,TRBV15,-,TRBD1,16,CATSVGSQGGNEKLFF,TGTGCCACCAGTGTCGGTTCTCAGGGGGGTAATGAAAAACTGTTTTTT
TRBJ1-2,TRBV19,-,TRBD1,14,CASSPQLRTGGGNF,TGTGCCAGTAGTCCGCAATTACGAACAGGGGGAGGGAACTTC
TRBJ1-2,TRBV7-2,-,-,15,CASSLARGISIGYTF,TGTGCCAGCAGCTTAGCAAGGGGGATTAGCATAGGCTACACCTTC
TRBJ1-5,TRBV5-6,-,TRBD1,16,CASSPGGTGGNQPQHF,TGTGCCAGCAGCCCTGGGGGGACAGGGGGGAATCAGCCCCAGCATTTT
TRBJ2-7,TRBV4-3,-,-,15,CASSQGKNSPYEQYF,TGCGCCAGCAGCCAAGGAAAAAACAGCCCCTACGAGCAGTACTTC
TRBJ1-1,TRBV5-1,-,-,16,CASSRTERGGPAEAFF,TGCGCCAGCAGCCGAACGGAGCGGGGCGGCCCTGCCGAAGCTTTCTTT
TRBJ2-5,TRBV9,-,TRBD2,16,CASSVTSGGATETQYF,TGTGCCAGCAGCGTAACTAGCGGGGGGGCTACGGAGACCCAGTACTTC
TRBJ2-7,TRBV29-1,-,TRBD1,13,CSVAKQGAYEQYF,TGCAGCGTCGCCAAGCAGGGGGCCTACGAGCAGTACTTC
TRBJ1-1,TRBV27,-,-,14,CASSLRGFGTEAFF,TGTGCCAGCAGTTTACGCGGGTTTGGCACTGAAGCTTTCTTT
TRBJ2-5,TRBV30,-,TRBD1,17,CAWTPPKKGGVLETQYF,TGTGCCTGGACTCCCCCCAAAAAAGGGGGCGTTTTGGAGACCCAGTACTTC
TRBJ1-1,TRBV9,-,-,17,CASSVGGRAYPNGEAFF,TGTGCCAGCAGCGTAGGAGGGAGAGCCTATCCCAATGGTGAAGCTTTCTTT
TRBJ1-1,TRBV5-1,-,TRBD1,15,CASSFDRGPPNEAFF,TGCGCCAGCAGCTTCGACAGGGGGCCCCCTAATGAAGCTTTCTTT
TRBJ2-7,TRBV30,-,TRBD2,15,CAWRLAGRNAYEQYF,TGTGCCTGGAGGCTTGCCGGGAGGAATGCCTACGAGCAGTACTTC
TRBJ2-3,TRBV6-1,-,TRBD2,17,CASSDVVAGGGTDTQYF,TGTGCCAGCAGTGATGTTGTAGCGGGGGGTGGGACAGATACGCAGTATTTT
TRBJ1-2,TRBV7-2,-,TRBD1,14,CASSERQGFVGYTF,TGTGCCAGCAGCGAAAGACAGGGGTTCGTTGGCTACACCTTC
TRBJ1-5,TRBV19,-,-,16,CASSIWQGSSNQPQHF,TGTGCCAGTAGTATCTGGCAGGGGTCTAGCAATCAGCCCCAGCATTTT
TRBJ1-2,TRBV9,-,-,14,CASSEAGGRYGYTF,TGTGCCAGCAGCGAGGCGGGGGGCCGCTATGGCTACACCTTC
TRBJ2-3,TRBV28,-,-,14,CASSTSGGTDTQYF,TGTGCCAGCAGTACAAGCGGAGGCACAGATACGCAGTATTTT